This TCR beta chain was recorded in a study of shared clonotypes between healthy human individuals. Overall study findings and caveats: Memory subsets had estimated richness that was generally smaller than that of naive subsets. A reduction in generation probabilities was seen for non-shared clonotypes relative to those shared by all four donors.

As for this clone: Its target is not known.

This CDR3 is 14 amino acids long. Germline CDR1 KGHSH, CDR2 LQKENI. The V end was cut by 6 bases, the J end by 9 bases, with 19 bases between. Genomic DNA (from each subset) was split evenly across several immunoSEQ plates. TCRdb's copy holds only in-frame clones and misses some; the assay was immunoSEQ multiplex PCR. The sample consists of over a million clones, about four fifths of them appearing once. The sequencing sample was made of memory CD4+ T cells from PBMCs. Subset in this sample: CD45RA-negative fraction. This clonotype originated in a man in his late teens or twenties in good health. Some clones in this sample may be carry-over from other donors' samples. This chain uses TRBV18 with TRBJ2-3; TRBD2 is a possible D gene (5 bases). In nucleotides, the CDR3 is TGTGCCAGCTCGACCACGGGCGGGCGGGCGACGCAGTATTTT. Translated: CASSTTGGRATQYF.